This T cell receptor beta chain was sequenced during a study of blood T cell repertoires in COVID-19. Background on the study: Acute-phase and convalescent COVID-19 samples originated in the United States, Italy and Spain. The cDNA or gDNA used as material had been derived from T cells, B-cell-depleted T cells, or PBMCs.

Per the original data handling: Amplification from reference gene primers served as the basis for estimated nucleated cell counts. Repertoires were generated with immunoSEQ multiplex PCR, while TCRdb's copy carries only in-frame clones and drops some. The D gene and trimming were derived from the DNA, and the V and J assignments and clone size from that table. The sample lists about 170,000 clones, about 80% seen once, with roughly 10% in the top ten. Trimming cost V 7 bases and J 9 bases, with 16 bases left between them. CDR3 length: 13 amino acids. Germline V gene sequence: CDR1 MNHEY, CDR2 SVGAGI. A single count supports this clone.

This rearrangement joins TRBV6-5 to TRBJ2-1, with a possible D match to TRBD1 (6 bases). The clonotype originates from a man between 65 and 85 years old with active or convalescent COVID-19. The sequenced sample was peripheral blood. The CDR3 loop is CASNRNTGLEQFF. In DNA form, the CDR3 reads TGTGCCAGCAATAGAAATACAGGGCTTGAGCAGTTCTTC.